A single sample gave rise to the 6 T cell receptor beta chains below, sequenced in a study of T cells in localized non-small cell lung cancer. Libraries were prepared by immunoSEQ multiplex PCR; TCRdb keeps only in-frame clonotypes and omits some of them. The table has roughly 2,500 clones, approximately 30% seen once. The source material was lung tumor tissue, sampled before any cancer treatment. The receptors shown here come from a man aged 35-75 years with stage III squamous cell lung carcinoma.

J is TRBJ2-5 and V is TRBV5-1; TRBD2 matches 7 bases. The ends lost 4 bases at V and 5 bases at J; junction bases unmatched: 14. Per the germline V gene, CDR1 is SGHRS and CDR2 is YFSETQ. The CDR3 spans 16 residues. The CDR3 sequence: CASSLGAGRAGETQYF. The CDR3 DNA reads TGCGCCAGCAGCCTGGGAGCGGGAAGGGCCGGCGAGACCCAGTACTTC.

This clone was seen a handful of times. The DNA for the CDR3 is TGTGCCAGTAGTATATTTCTAGCGAGACGATACGAGCAGTACTTC. It translates to CASSIFLARRYEQYF. The chain links TRBV19 to TRBJ2-7; tentative D call: TRBD2 (6 bases). CDR1 and CDR2 (germline): LNHDA, SQIVND (reference sequence). V gave up 2 bases and J gave up 4 bases, with 15 bases separating them. This CDR3 region has 15 residues. The variable domain in full, with the rest retrieved from reference TRBV19 and TRBJ2-7, is DGGITQSPKYLFRKEGQNVTLSCEQNLNHDAMYWYRQDPGQGLRLIYYSQIVNDFQKGDIAEGYSVSREKKESFPLTVTSAQKNPTAFYLCASSIFLARRYEQYFGPGTRLTVT.

The gene calls are TRBV11-3 and TRBJ2-7, with 8 positions matching TRBD1. This CDR3 region has 16 residues. The V and J ends lost 1 base and 0 bases, in that order; junction bases with no gene match: 5. Germline V gene lookup returns CDR1 SGHNT and CDR2 YENEEA. The CDR3 protein is CASSLGSGGFSYEQYV. The CDR3 nucleotides are TGTGCCAGCAGCTTAGGATCAGGGGGCTTCTCCTACGAGCAGTACGTC.

The genes are TRBV18 and TRBJ2-5; weak D call: TRBD1 (5 bases). V was shortened by 0 bases and J by 3 bases, with 8 bases between the two germline ends. CDR3 size: 14 residues. Germline assignment: CDR1 KGHSH and CDR2 LQKENI. The CDR3 loop is CASSPPRREETQYF. CDR3 nucleotides: TGTGCCAGCTCACCACCGCGCAGGGAAGAGACCCAGTACTTC.

The gene calls are TRBV6-8 and TRBJ2-3; the match to TRBD2 covers 8 bases. The CDR3 covers 12 residues. Germline V gene sequence: CDR1 MNHGY, CDR2 SAAAGT. V gave up 8 bases and J gave up 4 bases; unmatched junction bases: 2. CDR3 coding DNA: TGTGCCAGCCGGGGACTAGCAGATACGCAGTATTTT. Translated, it gives CASRGLADTQYF.

The table lists this clone with a few counts. This chain joins TRBV11-3 and TRBJ2-1; 12 bases align to TRBD2. The CDR3 runs to 19 residues. V was clipped by 5 bases and J by 4 bases; unmatched bases: 15. Germline V gives CDR1 SGHNT, CDR2 YENEEA. CDR3 residues: CASSQAEGLAGGAYNEQFF. DNA for the CDR3: TGTGCCAGCAGCCAAGCGGAGGGGCTAGCGGGAGGGGCATACAATGAGCAGTTCTTC. Variable domain in full (rest from reference TRBV11-3 and TRBJ2-1): EAGVVQSPRYKIIEKKQPVAFWCNPISGHNTLYWYLQNLGQGPELLIRYENEEAVDDSQLPKDRFSAERLKGVDSTLKIQPAELGDSAVYLCASSQAEGLAGGAYNEQFFGPGTRLTVL.